A single sample gave rise to the 32 T cell receptor beta chains below, sequenced in a study of graft-versus-host responses after intestinal transplantation. Their antigen targets remain unknown. The method was immunoSEQ multiplex PCR; TCRdb's version includes in-frame clones alone and lacks a portion of them. Here the sample spans about 64,000 clones, 90% being singletons. The material was unstimulated CD8+ T cells sorted from spleen or lymph node cells, obtained before transplant. These receptors came from a human donor who was the organ donor for an intestinal transplant.

This sequence joins TRBV7-6 and TRBJ2-1; 9 bases fit TRBD2. This CDR3 contains 16 residues. The J segment lost 3 bases and the V segment lost 1 base, leaving 4 bases of the junction unmatched. Germline values: CDR1 SGHVS, CDR2 FNYEAQ. The CDR3 loop reads CASSLEVAGVYNEQFF. The DNA for the CDR3 is TGTGCCAGCAGCTTAGAAGTAGCGGGAGTCTACAATGAGCAGTTCTTC. Full variable domain (rest looked up from reference TRBV7-6 and TRBJ2-1): GAGVSQSPRYKVTKRGQDVALRCDPISGHVSLYWYRQALGQGPEFLTYFNYEAQQDKSGLPNDRFSAERPEGSISTLTIQRTEQRDSAMYRCASSLEVAGVYNEQFFGPGTRLTVL.

The V call is TRBV28, the J call TRBJ1-1; 9 bases are shared with TRBD1. CDR3 length: 15 residues. J gave up 5 bases and V 2 bases, and 6 bases lay outside the gene matches. Germline V gene data show CDR1 as MDHEN and CDR2 as SYDVKM. The CDR3 spells CASSLPPDRGTEAFF. As DNA, the CDR3 is TGTGCCAGCAGTTTACCCCCGGACAGGGGAACTGAAGCTTTCTTT.

The J gene is TRBJ2-7, the V gene TRBV7-9, with 12 bases lining up with TRBD2. Germline assignment: CDR1 SEHNR and CDR2 FQNEAQ (reference sequence). The CDR3 contains 16 residues. Trimming removed 1 base from V and 3 bases from J; junction bases left unmatched: 4. The CDR3: CASSLGAGLAGYEQYF. For the CDR3, the DNA is TGTGCCAGCAGCTTAGGCGCGGGACTAGCGGGCTACGAGCAGTACTTC.

The chain uses TRBV9 and TRBJ2-1; 7 nucleotides align to TRBD2. The CDR3 is 17 residues long. V gave up 3 bases and J gave up 5 bases; unmatched junction bases: 14. Per the germline V gene, CDR1 is SGDLS and CDR2 is YYNGEE. The CDR3: CASSAVFGRARNNEQFF. The CDR3, as DNA: TGTGCCAGCAGCGCCGTTTTTGGGAGGGCAAGGAACAATGAGCAGTTCTTC. Full variable domain (remainder filled in from reference TRBV9 and TRBJ2-1): DSGVTQTPKHLITATGQRVTLRCSPRSGDLSVYWYQQSLDQGLQFLIQYYNGEERAKGNILERFSAQQFPDLHSELNLSSLELGDSALYFCASSAVFGRARNNEQFFGPGTRLTVL.

The V and J genes are TRBV4-3 and TRBJ2-7; TRBD2 matches at 7 bases. V dropped 0 bases and J dropped 4; count of bases not matched to a gene: 3. Germline CDR1 and CDR2: LGHNA and YSLEER. The CDR3 extends over 14 amino acids. In DNA, the CDR3 is TGCGCCAGCAGCCAAGATCTAGCGGAATACGAGCAGTACTTC. As protein: CASSQDLAEYEQYF.

The genes are TRBV4-3 and TRBJ2-7; 9 bases are a match to TRBD2. The CDR3 has 17 residues. From germline, CDR1 is LGHNA and CDR2 YSLEER. Germline trimming cut 4 bases from V and 5 bases from J; bases unmatched to any gene: 15. The CDR3 nucleotides read TGCGCCAGCAGCCGGAAATGGGCGGGAGGGCCATCCAACGAGCAGTACTTC. This codes for CASSRKWAGGPSNEQYF.

The rearrangement links TRBV10-1 to TRBJ2-7, with a weak D call TRBD1 (5 bases). Germline V gene data show CDR1 as WNHNN and CDR2 as SYGVQD (reference sequence). There are 16 residues in the CDR3. Deletions cut 0 bases from V and 3 bases from J, with 15 bases between. The CDR3 DNA sequence: TGCGCCAGCAGTGAGTCGGGTGGGGCTACGAGCTACGAGCAGTACTTC. It yields the protein CASSESGGATSYEQYF.

The chain couples TRBV11-2 to TRBJ2-7, with 11 nucleotides matching TRBD2. CDR3 length equals 15 residues. Per germline, CDR1 SGHAT and CDR2 FQNNGV. The J segment lost 0 bases and the V segment lost 5 bases, leaving 3 bases of the junction unmatched. The DNA for the CDR3 is TGTGCCAGCAGCCTAGGGACTAGCGGCTCCTACGAGCAGTACTTC. It codes for CASSLGTSGSYEQYF. The full variable domain, rest sourced from reference TRBV11-2 and TRBJ2-7, is EAGVAQSPRYKIIEKRQSVAFWCNPISGHATLYWYQQILGQGPKLLIQFQNNGVVDDSQLPKDRFSAERLKGVDSTLKIQPAKLEDSAVYLCASSLGTSGSYEQYFGPGTRLTVT.

This clone was counted between two and nine times. The chain joins TRBV6-1 to TRBJ2-7; TRBD2 agrees at 8 bases. The germline V gene has CDR1 MNHNS and CDR2 SASEGT. There are 15 residues in the CDR3. V gave up 7 bases and J gave up 0 bases; unmatched junction bases: 8. CDR3 in amino acids: CASNHERGFSYEQYF. CDR3 DNA: TGTGCCAGCAACCACGAGCGGGGGTTCTCCTACGAGCAGTACTTC.

The J gene is TRBJ2-7, the V gene TRBV20-1; 7 bases are shared with TRBD1. Germline V gene sequence: CDR1 DFQATT, CDR2 SNEGSKA (reference sequence). The CDR3 covers 11 residues. J lost 6 bases, V lost 6 bases, and 5 bases had no gene match. CDR3 in DNA: TGCAGTGCCCCCAACAGGGGCGAGCAGTACTTC. Residues: CSAPNRGEQYF.

V is TRBV27 and J is TRBJ2-1; TRBD2 matches 7 bases. This CDR3 contains 15 residues. J was trimmed by 8 bases and V by 2 bases; bases with no gene match: 9. The germline CDR1 and CDR2 sequences are MNHEY and SMNVEV (reference sequence). CDR3 sequence (DNA): TGTGCCAGCAGTTTAGGGAGGGCCCCGCGGGATGAGCAGTTCTTC. It specifies CASSLGRAPRDEQFF.

This chain connects TRBV7-2 to TRBJ2-7, with D perhaps matching TRBD2 (6 bases). Germline V gives CDR1 SGHTA, CDR2 FQGNSA. V shed 4 bases and J shed 2 bases, with 15 bases lying between them. This CDR3 is 15 amino acids long. The CDR3 bases are TGTGCCAGCAGCTCGTTAGCGGAGCTCACCTACGAGCAGTACTTC. Protein product: CASSSLAELTYEQYF.

The sample holds a few counts of this clone. The chain is built from TRBV30 and TRBJ2-7; TRBD2 is a possible D gene (6 bases). Germline V gene lookup returns CDR1 GTSNPN and CDR2 SVGIG (reference sequence). The V and J ends lost 2 bases and 5 bases respectively, with 16 bases between them. The CDR3 is 14 amino acids. DNA for the CDR3: TGTGCCTGGAGTCTGGGACTTGGAGGACACGAGCAGTACTTC. It codes for CAWSLGLGGHEQYF.

The chain has TRBV19 and TRBJ1-5; TRBD1 might be the D (5 bases). Trimming stripped 6 bases from V and 3 bases from J, with 15 bases between. The CDR3 runs 15 residues. Germline V CDR1 and CDR2: LNHDA, SQIVND (reference sequence). CDR3: CASRGFREYNQPQHF. In nucleotides, the CDR3 is TGTGCCAGTAGGGGGTTCAGGGAATACAATCAGCCCCAGCATTTT. The entire variable domain, with the rest obtained from reference TRBV19 and TRBJ1-5, is as follows: DGGITQSPKYLFRKEGQNVTLSCEQNLNHDAMYWYRQDPGQGLRLIYYSQIVNDFQKGDIAEGYSVSREKKESFPLTVTSAQKNPTAFYLCASRGFREYNQPQHFGDGTRLSIL.

J is TRBJ2-1 and V is TRBV27; 13 bases map to TRBD2. Trimming removed 1 base from V and 8 bases from J; junction bases left unmatched: 5. This CDR3 region has 16 residues. Germline CDR1 reads MNHEY; CDR2 reads SMNVEV (reference sequence). This CDR3 reads CASSLWTSGSTYEQFF. The DNA of the CDR3 is TGTGCCAGCAGTTTATGGACTAGCGGGAGTACCTATGAGCAGTTCTTC.

This clone was seen only once. This sequence joins TRBV5-6 and TRBJ2-1; the D gene is possibly TRBD2 (5 bases). The CDR3 consists of 15 residues. With 2 bases removed from V and 7 bases from J, the gap between germline ends came to 16 bases. Germline values: CDR1 SGHDT, CDR2 YYEEEE. The DNA for the CDR3 is TGTGCCAGCAGCTTCTATGTGAGGGCTGTAAATGAGCAGTTCTTC. This translates into CASSFYVRAVNEQFF.

This clone has a single count. The genes are TRBV28 and TRBJ1-1, with TRBD1 matching 7 bases. V lost 5 bases and J lost 1; bases outside the gene matches: 7. The CDR3 is made up of 15 amino acids. Germline V gene data show CDR1 as MDHEN and CDR2 as SYDVKM. CDR3 sequence reads: CASSVSGTANTEAFF. CDR3 nucleotide sequence: TGTGCCAGCAGTGTTTCCGGGACAGCGAACACTGAAGCTTTCTTT.

V and J are TRBV9 and TRBJ2-5; D is possibly TRBD1 (6 bases). The J call may be wrong; the DNA end is better matched by TRBJ2-7. CDR1 is SGDLS and CDR2 is YYNGEE in the germline V gene. The length of the CDR3 is 14 residues. CDR3 residues: CASSGTGSSDEQYF. CDR3 in DNA: TGTGCCAGCAGCGGAACAGGGTCGAGCGACGAGCAGTACTTC.

V is TRBV7-3 and J is TRBJ2-1; 7 bases map to TRBD2. CDR3 length: 15 amino acids. Trimming cost V 5 bases and J 4 bases; bases outside gene matches: 8. CDR1 is SGHTA, CDR2 FQGTGA, per germline. The CDR3 reads CASSPPGGQYNEQFF. The DNA for the CDR3 is TGTGCCAGCAGCCCACCGGGAGGCCAATACAATGAGCAGTTCTTC.

This clone was seen only once. V gene TRBV4-1 combines with J gene TRBJ2-5, with D possibly being TRBD1 (5 bases). The CDR3 totals 13 residues. V lost 6 bases, J lost 2 bases, and 10 bases lay in between. Looked up from germline, CDR1 is MGHRA and CDR2 is YSYEKL. The CDR3 DNA reads TGCGCCAGCAGAGGAACAGGTCAAGAGACCCAGTACTTC. Protein: CASRGTGQETQYF.

The V and J genes are TRBV11-2 and TRBJ2-3; maybe TRBD2 (5 bases). CDR3 size: 15 residues. Trimming removed 2 bases at V and 3 bases at J, with 12 bases between. From germline, CDR1 is SGHAT and CDR2 FQNNGV. For the CDR3, the DNA is TGTGCCAGCAGCTTAAATCCTAGCAGAACAGATACGCAGTATTTT. Amino acids: CASSLNPSRTDTQYF.

The chain recombines TRBV7-3 with TRBJ2-7; the match to TRBD1 covers 7 bases. This CDR3 has 15 amino acids. Germline CDR1 reads SGHTA; CDR2 reads FQGTGA. The J segment lost 1 base and the V segment lost 4 bases, leaving 7 bases of the junction unmatched. CDR3 loop: CASSSSPGQSYEQYF. The CDR3 DNA is TGTGCCAGCAGCTCTTCTCCGGGACAGTCCTACGAGCAGTACTTC.

The chain carries TRBV29-1 and TRBJ2-1, with 9 bases lining up with TRBD1. Germline V CDR1 and CDR2: SQVTM, ANQGSEA. With V trimmed by 6 bases and J by 2 bases, 5 bases remained unmatched. The CDR3 has 14 amino acids. CDR3 nucleotides: TGCAGCGTGCAGGACAGGGGAACCTACAATGAGCAGTTCTTC. Amino acids: CSVQDRGTYNEQFF.

The J gene is TRBJ2-1, the V gene TRBV19, with 8 bases aligning to TRBD2. With V trimmed by 1 base and J by 7 bases, 3 bases remained unmatched. This CDR3 region has 14 residues. The germline V gene has CDR1 LNHDA and CDR2 SQIVND (reference sequence). The CDR3 sequence is CASSIGREVNEQFF. CDR3 coding DNA: TGTGCCAGTAGTATAGGGCGGGAGGTTAATGAGCAGTTCTTC.

This clone was seen once. V is TRBV6-6 and J is TRBJ2-7; D is perhaps TRBD2 (5 bases). Per the germline V gene, CDR1 is MNHNY and CDR2 is SVGAGI (reference sequence). The CDR3 totals 15 residues. The germline V and J ends were trimmed by 0 bases and 0 bases, with 9 bases remaining between them. The CDR3 loop is CASSYSLRVSYEQYF. The CDR3 nucleotides are TGTGCCAGCAGTTACTCCTTGCGGGTCTCCTACGAGCAGTACTTC.

J is TRBJ2-5 and V is TRBV7-9; unclear D gene. Germline CDR1 reads SEHNR; CDR2 reads FQNEAQ (reference sequence). Trimming removed 7 bases at V and 3 bases at J, with 12 bases between. This CDR3 has 13 amino acids. CDR3 sequence reads: CASTPVAEETQYF. Written as DNA, the CDR3 is TGTGCCAGCACCCCCGTGGCGGAAGAGACCCAGTACTTC.

The CDR3 DNA reads as TGCGCCAGCAGCGGGACTAGCGGGAGGTTAGAGTTAGCAGATACGCAGTATTTT. This gives the protein CASSGTSGRLELADTQYF. This chain links TRBV5-1 with TRBJ2-3; 15 nucleotides match TRBD2. The CDR3 covers 18 residues. Germline trimming cut 4 bases from V and 4 bases from J; bases unmatched to any gene: 10. From germline, CDR1 is SGHRS and CDR2 YFSETQ.

The chain links TRBV13 to TRBJ2-5; 10 bases fit TRBD2. The CDR3 has 18 amino acids. J gave up 3 bases and V 0 bases, and 10 bases lay outside the gene matches. Germline V CDR1 and CDR2: PRHDT, FYEKMQ (reference sequence). In nucleotides, the CDR3 is TGTGCCAGCAGCTTAGGCCTTAGCGGGGGGCCCCTCAAAGAGACCCAGTACTTC. This encodes CASSLGLSGGPLKETQYF. Complete variable domain (other parts from reference TRBV13 and TRBJ2-5): AAGVIQSPRHLIKEKRETATLKCYPIPRHDTVYWYQQGPGQDPQFLISFYEKMQSDKGSIPDRFSAQQFSDYHSELNMSSLELGDSALYFCASSLGLSGGPLKETQYFGPGTRLLVL.

The chain couples TRBV19 to TRBJ2-2; D remains unclear. The V and J ends lost 0 bases and 3 bases respectively, with 5 bases between them. Germline V gene data show CDR1 as LNHDA and CDR2 as SQIVND (reference sequence). The CDR3 extends over 14 amino acids. The CDR3 reads CASSIDPDTGELFF. The CDR3 DNA is TGTGCCAGTAGTATAGACCCTGACACCGGGGAGCTGTTTTTT.

The CDR3 loop is CASSVEADHEGVNEKLFF. In DNA form, the CDR3 reads TGTGCCAGCAGCGTAGAGGCAGACCACGAAGGGGTGAATGAAAAACTGTTTTTT. The V gene is TRBV9, the J gene TRBJ1-4; possible D gene TRBD1, 5 bases. The CDR3 sequence is 18 residues long. V was shortened by 0 bases and J by 5 bases, with 20 bases between the two germline ends. Per germline, CDR1 SGDLS and CDR2 YYNGEE.

The V gene is TRBV27, the J gene TRBJ2-1; maybe TRBD2 (5 bases). Germline CDR1 reads MNHEY; CDR2 reads SMNVEV (reference sequence). V lost 2 bases to trimming and J lost 0 bases, with 8 bases between them. This CDR3 is 15 amino acids long. CDR3: CASSLNRDSYNEQFF. In DNA form, the CDR3 reads TGTGCCAGCAGTTTAAACCGGGACTCCTACAATGAGCAGTTCTTC.

V and J are TRBV11-2 and TRBJ2-7; 7 bases agree with TRBD1. In germline, CDR1 is SGHAT, CDR2 FQNNGV. V shed 0 bases and J 6 bases; nucleotides not matched to a gene: 8. This CDR3 comprises 15 residues. The CDR3, as DNA: TGTGCCAGCAGCTTAGATCGGGCAACAGGGGTCGAGCAGTACTTC. It translates to CASSLDRATGVEQYF.